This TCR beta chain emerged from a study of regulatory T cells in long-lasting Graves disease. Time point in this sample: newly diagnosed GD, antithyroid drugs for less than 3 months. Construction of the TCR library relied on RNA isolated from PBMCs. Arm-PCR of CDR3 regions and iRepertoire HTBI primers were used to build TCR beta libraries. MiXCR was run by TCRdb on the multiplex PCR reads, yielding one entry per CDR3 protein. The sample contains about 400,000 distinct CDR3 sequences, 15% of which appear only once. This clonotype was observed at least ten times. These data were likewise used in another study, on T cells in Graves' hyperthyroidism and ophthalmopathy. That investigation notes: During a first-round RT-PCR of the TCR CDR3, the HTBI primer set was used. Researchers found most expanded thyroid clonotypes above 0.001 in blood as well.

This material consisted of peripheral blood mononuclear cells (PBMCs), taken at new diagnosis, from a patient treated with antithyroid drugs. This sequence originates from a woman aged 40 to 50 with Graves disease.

CDR3 DNA: TGTGCCAGCAGCTTACGGGGAGGTAGCGGGATGTACGAGCAGTACTTC. Protein: CASSLRGGSGMYEQYF. This chain uses TRBV7-2 with TRBJ2-7; TRBD2 matches 8 bases. The V gene's germline CDR1 is SGHTA and CDR2 FQGNSA. The CDR3 has 16 residues. Trimming at V came to 2 bases and at J to 4 bases, leaving 10 bases not matched to a gene.